This T cell receptor (beta chain) was profiled in a study of blood T cell repertoires in COVID-19. Only in-frame clones appear in the TCRdb table, and some are missing; sequencing was by immunoSEQ multiplex PCR. The table has almost 250,000 clones, about 87% seen once. The CDR3 loop spans 14 amino acids. The recovered donors of Cohort 3 showed two negative PCRs, clearance, or symptom resolution. This chain joins TRBV21-1 and TRBJ2-3; TRBD1 is taken as the D call from the table, unchecked against the DNA. TRBV21-1 is listed as a pseudogene. This TCR derives from a woman aged 50 to 65 who had recovered from COVID-19. Sequenced sample: PBMCs or T cells enriched from blood (not recorded which). The CDR3 protein is CASSNTGSTDTQYF. Here the CDR3 DNA reads TGTGCCAGCAGCAATACAGGATCCACAGATACGCAGTATTTT.